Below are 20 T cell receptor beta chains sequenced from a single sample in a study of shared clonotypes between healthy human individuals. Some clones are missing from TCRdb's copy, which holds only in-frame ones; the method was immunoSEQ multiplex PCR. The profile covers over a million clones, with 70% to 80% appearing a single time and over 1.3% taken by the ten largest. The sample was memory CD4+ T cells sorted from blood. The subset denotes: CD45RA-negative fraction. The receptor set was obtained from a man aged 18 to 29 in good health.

In nucleotides, the CDR3 is TGCGCCAGCAGCCTGCTACCCGGGACAGGGACCTATGGCTACACCTTC. Translating gives CASSLLPGTGTYGYTF. The rearrangement uses TRBV5-1 and TRBJ1-2; 9 positions agree with TRBD1. Losses at the gene ends were 4 bases for V and 4 bases for J; bases not matched to a gene: 11. Germline lookup yields CDR1 SGHRS and CDR2 YFSETQ. The CDR3 is 16 amino acids.

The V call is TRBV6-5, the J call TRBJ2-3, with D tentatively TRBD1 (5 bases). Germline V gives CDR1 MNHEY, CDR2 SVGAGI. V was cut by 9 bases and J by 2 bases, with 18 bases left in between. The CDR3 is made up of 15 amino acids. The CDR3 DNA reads TGTGCCAGTAATAGGGGAAGGGCCCCCACAGATACGCAGTATTTT. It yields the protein CASNRGRAPTDTQYF.

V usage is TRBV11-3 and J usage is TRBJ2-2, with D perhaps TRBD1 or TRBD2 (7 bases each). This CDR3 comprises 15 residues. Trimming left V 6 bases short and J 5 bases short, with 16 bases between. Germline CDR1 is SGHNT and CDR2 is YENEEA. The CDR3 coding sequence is TGTGCCAGCAGGGAGACAGGGAGGGGGACCGGGGAGCTGTTTTTT. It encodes CASRETGRGTGELFF.

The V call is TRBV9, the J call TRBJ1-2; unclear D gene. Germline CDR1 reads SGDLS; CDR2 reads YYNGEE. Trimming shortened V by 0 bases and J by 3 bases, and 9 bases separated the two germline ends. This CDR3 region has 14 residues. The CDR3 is CASSVASSDYGYTF. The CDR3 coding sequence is TGTGCCAGCAGCGTAGCGTCCAGTGACTATGGCTACACCTTC.

As DNA, the CDR3 is TGCAGCGTTCCCGACGGGTTCTATGATGAGCAGTTCTTC. Amino acids: CSVPDGFYDEQFF. This chain uses TRBV29-1 with TRBJ2-1; D unresolved. The CDR3 extends over 13 amino acids. Trimming cost V 5 bases and J 8 bases, with 16 bases left between them. Germline assignment: CDR1 SQVTM and CDR2 ANQGSEA.

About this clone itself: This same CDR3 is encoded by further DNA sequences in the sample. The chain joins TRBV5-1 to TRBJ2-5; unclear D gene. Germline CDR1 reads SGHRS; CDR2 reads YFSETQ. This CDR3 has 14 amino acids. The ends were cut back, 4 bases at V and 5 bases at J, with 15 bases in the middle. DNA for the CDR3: TGCGCCAGCAGCCTCGAGGCTGGGCAGGAGACCCAGTACTTC. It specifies CASSLEAGQETQYF.

CDR3 DNA sequence: TGTGCCAGTATGAGGTCGTTACCGCAGTTCTTC. Its protein is CASMRSLPQFF. The chain employs TRBV19 and TRBJ2-1, with unresolved D. The CDR3 covers 11 residues. Trimming cost V 7 bases and J 12 bases, with 13 bases left between them. The germline CDR1 and CDR2 sequences are LNHDA and SQIVND (reference sequence).

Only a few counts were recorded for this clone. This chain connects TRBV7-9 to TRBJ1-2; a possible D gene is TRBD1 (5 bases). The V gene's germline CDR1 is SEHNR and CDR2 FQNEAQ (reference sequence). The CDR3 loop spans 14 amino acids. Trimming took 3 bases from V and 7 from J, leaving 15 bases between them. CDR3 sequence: CASSLDGGGGGYTF. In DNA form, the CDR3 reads TGTGCCAGCAGCTTGGATGGGGGAGGCGGTGGCTACACCTTC.

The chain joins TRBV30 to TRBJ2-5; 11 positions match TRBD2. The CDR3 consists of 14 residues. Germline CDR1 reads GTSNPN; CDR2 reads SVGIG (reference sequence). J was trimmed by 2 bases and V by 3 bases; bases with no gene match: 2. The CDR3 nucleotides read TGTGCCTGGAGGGCTAGCGGGGGGCAAGAGACCCAGTACTTC. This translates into CAWRASGGQETQYF.

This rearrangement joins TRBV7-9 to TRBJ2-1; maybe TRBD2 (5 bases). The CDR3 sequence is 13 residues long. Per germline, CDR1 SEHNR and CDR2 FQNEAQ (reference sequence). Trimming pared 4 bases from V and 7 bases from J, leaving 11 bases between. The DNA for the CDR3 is TGTGCCAGCAGCTCCAGCGGTAGTAATGAGCAGTTCTTC. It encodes CASSSSGSNEQFF.

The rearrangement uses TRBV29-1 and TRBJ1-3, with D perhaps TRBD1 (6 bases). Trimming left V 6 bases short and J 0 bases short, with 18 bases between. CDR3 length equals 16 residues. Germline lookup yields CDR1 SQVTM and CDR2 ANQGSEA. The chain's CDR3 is CSVTKTGSLSGNTIYF. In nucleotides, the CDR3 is TGCAGCGTCACTAAGACAGGCTCCCTCTCTGGAAACACCATATATTTT.

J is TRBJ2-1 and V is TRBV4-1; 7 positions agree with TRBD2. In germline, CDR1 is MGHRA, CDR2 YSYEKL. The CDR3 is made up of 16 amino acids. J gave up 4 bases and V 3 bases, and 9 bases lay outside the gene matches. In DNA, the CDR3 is TGCGCCAGCAGCCACCCGGGGGGACTGCAATACAATGAGCAGTTCTTC. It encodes CASSHPGGLQYNEQFF.

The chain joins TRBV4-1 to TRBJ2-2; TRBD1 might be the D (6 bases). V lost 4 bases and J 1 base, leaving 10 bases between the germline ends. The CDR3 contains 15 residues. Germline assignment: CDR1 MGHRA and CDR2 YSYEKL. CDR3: CASSPGVRNTGELFF. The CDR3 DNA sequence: TGCGCCAGCAGCCCAGGGGTGAGGAACACCGGGGAGCTGTTTTTT.

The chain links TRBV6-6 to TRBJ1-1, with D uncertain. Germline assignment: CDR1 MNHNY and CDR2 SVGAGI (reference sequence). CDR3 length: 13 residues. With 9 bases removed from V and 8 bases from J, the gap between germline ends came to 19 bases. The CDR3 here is CASRTPKTIEAFF. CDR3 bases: TGTGCCAGTCGTACGCCAAAAACCATCGAAGCTTTCTTT.

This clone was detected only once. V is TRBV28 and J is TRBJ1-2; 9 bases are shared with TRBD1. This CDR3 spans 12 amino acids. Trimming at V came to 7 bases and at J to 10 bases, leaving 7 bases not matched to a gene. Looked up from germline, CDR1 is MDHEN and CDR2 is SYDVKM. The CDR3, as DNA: TGTGCCAGCAACCTACAGGGGGCAGCCTACACCTTC. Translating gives CASNLQGAAYTF.

CDR3 DNA sequence: TGCGCCAGCAGCCCCGGAGACAGGGACTTCGAGACCCAGTACTTC. This sequence encodes CASSPGDRDFETQYF. The chain is built from TRBV4-3 and TRBJ2-5, with D possibly being TRBD1 (7 bases). This CDR3 contains 15 residues. Between the trimmed V and J ends, which lost 4 bases and 5 bases, there was a span of 17 bases. Germline CDR1 and CDR2: LGHNA and YSLEER.

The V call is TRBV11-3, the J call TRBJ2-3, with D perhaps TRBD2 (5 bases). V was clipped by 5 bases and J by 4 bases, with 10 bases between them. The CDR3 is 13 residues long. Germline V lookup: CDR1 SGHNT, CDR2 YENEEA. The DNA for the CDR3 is TGTGCCAGCAGCCTCAATAGCGCAGATACGCAGTATTTT. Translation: CASSLNSADTQYF. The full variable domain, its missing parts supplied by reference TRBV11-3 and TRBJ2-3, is EAGVVQSPRYKIIEKKQPVAFWCNPISGHNTLYWYLQNLGQGPELLIRYENEEAVDDSQLPKDRFSAERLKGVDSTLKIQPAELGDSAVYLCASSLNSADTQYFGPGTRLTVL.

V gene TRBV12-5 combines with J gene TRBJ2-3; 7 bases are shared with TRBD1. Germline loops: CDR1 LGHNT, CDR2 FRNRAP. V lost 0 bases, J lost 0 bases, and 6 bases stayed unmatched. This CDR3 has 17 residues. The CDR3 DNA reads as TGTGCTAGTGGTTTGGTAGGACAGGATATCAGCACAGATACGCAGTATTTT. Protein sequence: CASGLVGQDISTDTQYF.

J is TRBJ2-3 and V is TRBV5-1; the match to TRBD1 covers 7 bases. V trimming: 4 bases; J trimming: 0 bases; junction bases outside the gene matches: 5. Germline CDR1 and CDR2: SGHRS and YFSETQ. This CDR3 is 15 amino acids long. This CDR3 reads CASSADRASTDTQYF. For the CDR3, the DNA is TGCGCCAGCAGCGCCGACAGGGCCAGCACAGATACGCAGTATTTT.

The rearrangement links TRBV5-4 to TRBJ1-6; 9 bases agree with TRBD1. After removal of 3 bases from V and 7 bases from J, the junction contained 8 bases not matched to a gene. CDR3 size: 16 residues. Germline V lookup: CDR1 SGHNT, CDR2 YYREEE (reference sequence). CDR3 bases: TGTGCCAGCAGCTACCCACAGGGGGCAACGAATTCACCCCTCCACTTT. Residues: CASSYPQGATNSPLHF.